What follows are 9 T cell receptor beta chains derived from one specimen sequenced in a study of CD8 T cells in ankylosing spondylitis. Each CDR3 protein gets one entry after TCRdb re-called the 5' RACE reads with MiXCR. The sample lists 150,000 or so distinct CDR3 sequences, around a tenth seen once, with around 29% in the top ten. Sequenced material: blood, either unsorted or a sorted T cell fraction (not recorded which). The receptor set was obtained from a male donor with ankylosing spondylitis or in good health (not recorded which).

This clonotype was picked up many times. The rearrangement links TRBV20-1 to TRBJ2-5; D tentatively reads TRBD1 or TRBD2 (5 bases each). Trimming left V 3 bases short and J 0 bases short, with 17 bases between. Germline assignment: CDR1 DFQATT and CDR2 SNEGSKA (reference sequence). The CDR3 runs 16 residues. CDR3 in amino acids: CSARGSRERYQETQYF. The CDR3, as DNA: TGCAGTGCTAGGGGTAGCAGGGAGAGGTACCAAGAGACCCAGTACTTC.

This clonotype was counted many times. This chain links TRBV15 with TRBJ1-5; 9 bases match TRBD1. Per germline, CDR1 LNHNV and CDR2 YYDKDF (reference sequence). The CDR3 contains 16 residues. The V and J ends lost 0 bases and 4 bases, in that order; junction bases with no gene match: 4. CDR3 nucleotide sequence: TGTGCCACCAGCAGAGACAAGGACAGGGGTAATCAGCCCCAGCATTTT. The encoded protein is CATSRDKDRGNQPQHF.

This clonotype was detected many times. CDR3 protein: CASSLVSRGDEAFF. CDR3 nucleotide sequence: TGCGCCAGCAGCTTGGTGAGTAGAGGGGATGAAGCTTTCTTT. The V gene is TRBV5-1, the J gene TRBJ1-1; TRBD1 is a possible D gene (5 bases). This CDR3 comprises 14 residues. Trimming took 0 bases from V and 7 from J, leaving 13 bases between them. Per the germline V gene, CDR1 is SGHRS and CDR2 is YFSETQ.

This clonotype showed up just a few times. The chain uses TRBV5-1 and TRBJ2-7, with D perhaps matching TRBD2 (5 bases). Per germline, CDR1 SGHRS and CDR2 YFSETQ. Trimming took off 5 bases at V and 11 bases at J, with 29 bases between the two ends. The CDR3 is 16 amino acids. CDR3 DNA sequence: TGCGCCAGCAGTCTTGGACTGACCAAGAGAGAACAAGAGAAGTACTTC. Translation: CASSLGLTKREQEKYF. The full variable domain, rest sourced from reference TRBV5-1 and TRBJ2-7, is KAGVTQTPRYLIKTRGQQVTLSCSPISGHRSVSWYQQTPGQGLQFLFEYFSETQRNKGNFPGRFSGRQFSNSRSEMNVSTLELGDSALYLCASSLGLTKREQEKYFGPGTRLTVT.

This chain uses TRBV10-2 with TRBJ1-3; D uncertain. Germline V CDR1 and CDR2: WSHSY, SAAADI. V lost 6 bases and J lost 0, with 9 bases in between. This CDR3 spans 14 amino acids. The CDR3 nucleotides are TGCGCCAGCAGCTCCGACCCCTCTGGAAACACCATATATTTT. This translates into CASSSDPSGNTIYF.

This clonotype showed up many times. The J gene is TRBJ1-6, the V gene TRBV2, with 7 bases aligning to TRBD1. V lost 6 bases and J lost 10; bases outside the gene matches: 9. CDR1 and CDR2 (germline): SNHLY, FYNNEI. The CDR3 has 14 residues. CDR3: CASRNHRQGSPLHF. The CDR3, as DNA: TGTGCCAGCAGAAACCATCGACAGGGCTCACCCCTCCACTTT.

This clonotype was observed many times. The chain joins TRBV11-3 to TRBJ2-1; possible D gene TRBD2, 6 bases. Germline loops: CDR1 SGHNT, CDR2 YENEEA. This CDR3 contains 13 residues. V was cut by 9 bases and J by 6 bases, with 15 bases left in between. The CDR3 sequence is CASKIPEGNEQFF. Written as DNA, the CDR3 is TGTGCCAGTAAGATCCCGGAGGGCAATGAGCAGTTCTTC. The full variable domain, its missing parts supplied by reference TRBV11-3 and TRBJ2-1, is EAGVVQSPRYKIIEKKQPVAFWCNPISGHNTLYWYLQNLGQGPELLIRYENEEAVDDSQLPKDRFSAERLKGVDSTLKIQPAELGDSAVYLCASKIPEGNEQFFGPGTRLTVL.

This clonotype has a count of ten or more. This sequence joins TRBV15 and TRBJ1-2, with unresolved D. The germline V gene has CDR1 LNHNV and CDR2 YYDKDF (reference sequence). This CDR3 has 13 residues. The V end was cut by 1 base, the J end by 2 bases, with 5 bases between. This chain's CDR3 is CATSRAGNYGYTF. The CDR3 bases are TGTGCCACCAGCAGAGCGGGGAACTATGGCTACACCTTC.

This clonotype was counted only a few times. The CDR3 DNA reads TGTGCCAGCAGTATTGACAGGGCCATCAATCAGCCCCAGCATTTT. Translated: CASSIDRAINQPQHF. V usage is TRBV7-2 and J usage is TRBJ1-5; TRBD1 matches at 7 bases. The CDR3 spans 15 residues. Germline CDR1 is SGHTA and CDR2 is FQGNSA. The V and J ends lost 6 bases and 3 bases, in that order; junction bases with no gene match: 8.